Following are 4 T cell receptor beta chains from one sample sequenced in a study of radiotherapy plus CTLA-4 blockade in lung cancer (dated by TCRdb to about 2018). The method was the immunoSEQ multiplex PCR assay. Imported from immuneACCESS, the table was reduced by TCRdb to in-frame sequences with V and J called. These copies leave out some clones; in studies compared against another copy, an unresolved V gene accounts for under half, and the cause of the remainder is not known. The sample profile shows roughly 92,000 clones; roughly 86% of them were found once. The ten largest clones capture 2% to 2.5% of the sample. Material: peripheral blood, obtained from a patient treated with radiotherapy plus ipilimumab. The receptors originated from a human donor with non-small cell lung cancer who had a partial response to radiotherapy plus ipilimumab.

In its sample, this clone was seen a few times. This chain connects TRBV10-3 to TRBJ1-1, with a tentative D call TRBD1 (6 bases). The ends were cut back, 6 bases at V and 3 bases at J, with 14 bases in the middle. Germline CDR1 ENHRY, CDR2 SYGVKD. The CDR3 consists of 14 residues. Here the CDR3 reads CAISYRDYDTEAFF. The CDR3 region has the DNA TGTGCCATCAGCTACAGGGATTACGACACTGAAGCTTTCTTT.

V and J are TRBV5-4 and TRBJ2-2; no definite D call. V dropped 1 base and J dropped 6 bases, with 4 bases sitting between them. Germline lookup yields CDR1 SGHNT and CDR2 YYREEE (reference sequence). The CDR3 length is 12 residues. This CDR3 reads CASSLLSGELFF. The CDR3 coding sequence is TGTGCCAGCAGCTTGTTATCCGGGGAGCTGTTTTTT.

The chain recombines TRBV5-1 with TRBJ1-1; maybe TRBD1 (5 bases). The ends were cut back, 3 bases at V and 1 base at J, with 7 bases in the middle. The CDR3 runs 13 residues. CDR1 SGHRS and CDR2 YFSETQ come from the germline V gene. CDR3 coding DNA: TGCGCCAGCAGCTCAACAGGGAACACTGAAGCTTTCTTT. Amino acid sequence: CASSSTGNTEAFF.

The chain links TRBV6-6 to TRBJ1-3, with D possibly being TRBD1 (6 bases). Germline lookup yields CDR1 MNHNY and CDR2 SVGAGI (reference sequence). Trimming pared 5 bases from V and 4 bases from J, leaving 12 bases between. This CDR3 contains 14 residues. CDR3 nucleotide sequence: TGTGCCAGCAGTGCCACAGGGACAGGAAACACCATATATTTT. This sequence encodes CASSATGTGNTIYF.